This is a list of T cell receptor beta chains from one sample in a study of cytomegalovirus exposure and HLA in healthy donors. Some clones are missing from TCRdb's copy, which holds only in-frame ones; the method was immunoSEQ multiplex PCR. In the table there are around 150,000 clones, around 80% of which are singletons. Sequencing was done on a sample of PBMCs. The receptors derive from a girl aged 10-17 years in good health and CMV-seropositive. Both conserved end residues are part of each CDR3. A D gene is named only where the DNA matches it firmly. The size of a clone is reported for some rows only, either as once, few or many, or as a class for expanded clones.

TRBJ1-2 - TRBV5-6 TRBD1 TGTGCCAGCAGCCGGACAGGAGGGGGCAGGTATGGCTACACCTTC CASSRTGGGRYGYTF
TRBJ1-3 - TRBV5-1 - TGCGCCAGCAGCTTACAGGGAGGAAACACCATATATTTT CASSLQGGNTIYF
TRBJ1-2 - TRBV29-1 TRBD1 TGCAGCGTGGCGGACAGGTCCCCTGGCTACACCTTC CSVADRSPGYTF
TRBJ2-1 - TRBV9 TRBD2 TGTGCCAGCAGCGCATCTGAGCGGGGGGCCGCAAACAATGAGCAGTTCTTC CASSASERGAANNEQFF
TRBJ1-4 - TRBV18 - TGTGCCAGCTCAACACACGGAGGTAATGAAAAACTGTTTTTT CASSTHGGNEKLFF
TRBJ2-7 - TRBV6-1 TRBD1 TGTGCCAGCAGGGAAGCTTCCGGGACAGGGAACTACGAGCAGTACTTC CASREASGTGNYEQYF
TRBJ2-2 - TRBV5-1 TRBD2 TGCGCCAGCAGCTTCTTCCAGCGGGGGGGTGACACCGGGGAGCTGTTTTTT CASSFFQRGGDTGELFF
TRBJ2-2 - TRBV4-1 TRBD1 TGCGCCAGCAATCACCCGGGACAGGGTACAAGCACCGGGGAGCTGTTTTTT CASNHPGQGTSTGELFF
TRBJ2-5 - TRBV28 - TGTGCCAGCGATGGGTGGCGGGACCAAGAGACCCAGTACTTC CASDGWRDQETQYF
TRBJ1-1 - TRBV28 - TGTGCCAGCAGTTTATCTTTATTAGCACACACTGAAGCTTTCTTT CASSLSLLAHTEAFF
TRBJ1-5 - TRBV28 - TGTGCCAGCAGTTTGTTTGAGCGGACCAATCAGCCCCAGCATTTT CASSLFERTNQPQHF
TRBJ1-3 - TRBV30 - TGTGCCTGGAGTGTAGGGGTACACTCTGGAAACACCATATATTTT CAWSVGVHSGNTIYF
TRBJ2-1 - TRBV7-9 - TGTGCCAGCAGCTTACAGGGCCCGACCTACAATGAGCAGTTCTTC CASSLQGPTYNEQFF
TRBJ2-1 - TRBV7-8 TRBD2 TGTGCCAGCAGCTTAGTTGAGCGGGAGTGGTTGGACAATGAGCAGTTCTTC CASSLVEREWLDNEQFF
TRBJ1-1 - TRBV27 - TGTGCCAGCAACCCACGGGGGAGGAACACTGAAGCTTTCTTT CASNPRGRNTEAFF
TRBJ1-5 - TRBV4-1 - TGCGCCAGCAGCCAAGATAGGACAAAGAATCAGCCCCAGCATTTT CASSQDRTKNQPQHF
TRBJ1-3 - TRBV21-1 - TGTGCCAGCAACGTACAGTACTCTGGAAACACCATATATTTT CASNVQYSGNTIYF
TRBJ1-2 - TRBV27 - TGTGCCAGCAGACCGAACCCATACGGCAGGGCTTCCTATGGCTACACCTTC CASRPNPYGRASYGYTF
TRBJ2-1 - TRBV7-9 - TGTGCCAGCAGCTTCCGACGGAGTCTATACAATGAGCAGTTCTTC CASSFRRSLYNEQFF
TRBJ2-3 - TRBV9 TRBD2 TGTGCCAGCAGCGTAGGAATCCTAGCGGGAGACACAGATACGCAGTATTTT CASSVGILAGDTDTQYF
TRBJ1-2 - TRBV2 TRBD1 TGTGCCAGCAGTGCCGGACAGGTGTCCTATGGCTACACCTTC CASSAGQVSYGYTF
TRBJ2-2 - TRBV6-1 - TGTGCCAGCAAGGGGTGGGAAACCGGGGAGCTGTTTTTT CASKGWETGELFF
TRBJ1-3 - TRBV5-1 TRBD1 TGCGCCAGCCTCGACAGGGGGCCTGGAAACACCATATATTTT CASLDRGPGNTIYF
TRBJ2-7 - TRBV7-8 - TGTGCCAGCAGCAGAAGACTGACGCCCTACGAGCAGTACTTC CASSRRLTPYEQYF
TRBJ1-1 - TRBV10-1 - TGCGCCAGCAGTGATAGTACGACAGGTGGGGCTGAAGCTTTCTTT CASSDSTTGGAEAFF
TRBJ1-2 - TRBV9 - TGTGCCAGCAGCGTAGCAGCGACGGAGTATGGCTACACCTTC CASSVAATEYGYTF
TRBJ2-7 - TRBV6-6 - TGTGCCAGCAGTTACTCAGAGACAGGATCCTACGAGCAGTACTTC CASSYSETGSYEQYF
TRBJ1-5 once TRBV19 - TGTGCCAGTAGTGTCAGGGAGGGTCAGCCCCAGCATTTT CASSVREGQPQHF
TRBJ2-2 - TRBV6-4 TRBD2 TGTGCCAGCAGTCCCTCTCGAAGCGGGAGTAACACCGGGGAGCTGTTTTTT CASSPSRSGSNTGELFF
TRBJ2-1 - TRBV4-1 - TGCGCCAGCAGCCAAGACACGGGTTCGTACAATGAGCAGTTCTTC CASSQDTGSYNEQFF
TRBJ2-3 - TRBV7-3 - TGTGCCAGCAGCGGCGGAGGGTCCGCAGATACGCAGTATTTT CASSGGGSADTQYF
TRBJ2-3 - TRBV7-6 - TGTGCCAGCAGCTTATCATGGCTCCTCACAGATACGCAGTATTTT CASSLSWLLTDTQYF
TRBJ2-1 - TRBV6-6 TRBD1 TGTGCCAGCAGTACACAGGGGTGGAATGAGCAGTTCTTC CASSTQGWNEQFF
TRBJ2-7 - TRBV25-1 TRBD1 TGTGCCAGCAGTGAAAGCTGGACAGGGGAGTACGAGCAGTACTTC CASSESWTGEYEQYF
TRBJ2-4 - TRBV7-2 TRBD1 TGTGCCAGCAGCTTGGAATTCCCGGGACAGGGGGCCAAAAACATTCAGTACTTC CASSLEFPGQGAKNIQYF
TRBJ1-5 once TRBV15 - TGTGCCACCAGCAGAGCCTACAGGGAAGGCAATCAGCCCCAGCATTTT CATSRAYREGNQPQHF
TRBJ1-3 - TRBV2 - TGTGCCAGCAAGGGGGACTCTGGAAACACCATATATTTT CASKGDSGNTIYF
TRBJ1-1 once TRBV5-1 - TGCGCCAGCAGCAGCACAGATGGGAACACTGAAGCTTTCTTT CASSSTDGNTEAFF
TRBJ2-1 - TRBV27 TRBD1 TGTGCCAGCAGTGAAACAGGACAGGGGGTTGTAGATGAGCAGTTCTTC CASSETGQGVVDEQFF
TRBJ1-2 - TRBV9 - TGTGCCAGCAGCGTAGGGGGGGGCTGGCTGCGCGACCTCAATAACTATGGCTACACCTTC CASSVGGGWLRDLNNYGYTF
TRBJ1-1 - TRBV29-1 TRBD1 TGCAGCGTGGTCAGGGGGGAGGACACTGAAGCTTTCTTT CSVVRGEDTEAFF
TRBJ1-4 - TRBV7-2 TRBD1 TGTGCCAGCAGCAAAGGGGTGGCGGGACAGGGAGGAAAACTGTTTTTT CASSKGVAGQGGKLFF